This TCR beta chain was sequenced for a study of T cell responses to AZD1222 COVID-19 vaccine. The assay was immunoSEQ multiplex PCR, and TCRdb's table has in-frame clones only and misses some. The sample gives tens of thousands of clones, 70% to 85% of which show up once; around 20% is in the top ten. Study findings and constraints: Possibly, clonal diversity was underestimated; donors were largely white British and included more females. Nearly half of the spike-specific TCRs reportedly recognize variant regions that carry no mutations.

There are 17 residues in the CDR3. Trimming took 4 bases from V and 7 from J; bases not matched to a gene: 15. Germline V gene sequence: CDR1 SGHDT, CDR2 YYEEEE. This clone occurred a few times. The antigen is unknown. This sequence originates from an adult in good health. The material sequenced was peripheral blood, taken on day 0 of AZD1222 vaccination. The gene calls are TRBV5-6 and TRBJ2-7; 12 bases match TRBD2. The CDR3 DNA reads as TGTGCCAGCAGCGCCAGAAGACTAGCGGGAGAGGTGAGTGAGCAGTACTTC. The encoded protein is CASSARRLAGEVSEQYF.